This entry describes one TCR beta chain. Its antigen is still unknown. No qualities accompany the bases; no much larger clone lies one base away. CD8 naive samples consisted of CD45RO-negative cells that were positively selected for CCR7, yielding a CD45RA+CCR7+ population without TemRA cells. The donors were healthy, HIV-negative adults who had no recently reported acute infections or vaccinations. Every donor was a Caucasian adult residing in Nashville, Tennessee, USA. Blood was collected by leukapheresis, and PBMCs were isolated by Ficoll-Histopaque density gradient centrifugation and then cryopreserved in liquid nitrogen vapor phase. Purity and quantity of every magnetically sorted T cell population were checked by analytical flow cytometry. From each sorted fraction, genomic DNA was isolated and quantified by UV absorbance on a Nanodrop 2000c. These data are taken from a study of shared clonotypes between healthy human individuals (dated by TCRdb to the early 2020s). General notes on the study: A few men and two women, aged 18 to 49 years, made up the cohort. For each donor, three plates each were used for CD4 naive and CD4 memory, two plates were used for CD8 naive, and one plate was used for CD8 memory. To estimate repertoire size and how much clonotype sharing occurs between individuals, the study deeply sequenced the blood TCR repertoires of five or six healthy adults. Libraries were prepared and TCR repertoires were sequenced by different laboratories using diverse techniques, in order to increase sequencing depth and limit assay-specific biases. Between about 0.85 and 10 billion PBMCs per donor were obtained by leukapheresis.

Here is what the overall study found, with its caveats: The genetic and exposure-history diversity represented was limited by the small number of donors. Estimated clonotype richness was generally larger for naive than for memory subsets. Clonotypes shared by all four sorted-subset donors showed higher generation probabilities than non-shared clonotypes. When a handful of donors were compared, the shared fraction of clonotypes was approximately 5% for naive CD4, more than 3% for naive CD8, more than 2% for memory CD4, and approximately 0.4% for memory CD8. Pairwise subsampling indicated that sequencing depth was expected to affect the degree of clonotype sharing among donors. Rarefaction of sorted-subset datasets indicated incomplete sequencing despite the large sequencing depth. Sampling was restricted to blood, and TCR repertoires in tissue are likely to differ from TCR repertoires in blood.

From the cysteine up to the phenylalanine, the CDR3 has a length of 11 residues. Only the CDR3 region is kept as DNA, spanning 33 bases read in frame from base 1. V drops 8 bases and J drops 8 bases, leaving 10 bases in between. Based on the germline V gene (reference sequence), the CDR1 and CDR2 sequences are LNHDA and SQIVND. Using the deep immunoSEQ assay, TCR CDR3 regions were amplified from genomic DNA by multiplex PCR. Extracted genomic DNA from each cell subset was distributed evenly across all wells of several immunoSEQ 96-well plates, and each plate was treated as a replicate. Each replicate PCR for sorted subsets received roughly 200 ng genomic DNA, equal to about 30,000 T cell genomes. Purified libraries were measured with a Qubit 3.0 fluorometer, size-checked on a Bioanalyzer 2100, and measured again with the KAPA Library Quantification kit. Every immunoSEQ 96-well plate was sequenced on a dedicated single-read 150-cycle Illumina NextSeq 550 flow cell. Under the source paper's analysis protocol: Because only junctional sequences without quality scores were contained in the immunoSEQ output, filtering matching that applied to full-length reads could not be performed. Sequences were annotated with PyIR, a Python wrapper for IgBLAST v1.9, using IMGT germline references to assign V/J genes and CDR3. Reads with weak V/J assignments (E-value above 1e-6), missing CDR3, stop codons, out-of-frame junctions, or ambiguous translated residues were removed. A V3J clonotype was defined by an identical inferred V gene, J gene, and CDR3 amino acid sequence. Percentage overlap between repertoires was computed as shared unique clonotypes divided by the size of the smaller repertoire. Richness of each repertoire was evaluated using RTK rarefaction, the Chao1 estimator, and Recon v2.1 estimates of unobserved clonotypes. OLGA was used to compute generation probabilities for all TCRbeta clonotypes that the gDNA method yielded from a handful of donors. Held by TCRdb, this immuneACCESS table contains in-frame sequences only and omits some clones. Under half of the omission traces to an unresolved V gene where checked; the cause of the rest is unknown. The V and J calls and clone size were taken over from that table, and D and trimming were inferred from the DNA. The sample has 660,000 or so clones on record, approximately 96% of them singletons. The ten most abundant clones make up about 0.12% of the sample.

The sequenced sample was naive CD8+ T cells sorted from blood. The cell subset or site label, read with the paper, signifies: CD45RA+CCR7+. The V and J genes are TRBV19 and TRBJ2-1, with no D gene named confidently. This TCR was recovered from a woman aged 25 to 39 in good health. The bases are TGTGCCAGTTTATCCGGCGATGAGCAGTTCTTC. This translates into CASLSGDEQFF.